This is a list of T cell receptor beta chains from one sample in a study of control samples from healthy donors and cancer patients. Method: immunoSEQ multiplex PCR; TCRdb's copy keeps in-frame clones and lacks some. The data contain approximately 150,000 clones, roughly 93% of them singletons. The sample was blood. All receptors come from a man between 18 and 35 years old in good health. The CDR3 runs from the conserved cysteine through the conserved F or W. Each record gives: D gene, V gene, clone size, CDR3 length, J gene, CDR3 protein, CDR3 DNA. D genes are given only for firm matches. The size field is filled for only some rows; it gives once, few, many or a size class.

NA	TRBV29-1	NA	13	TRBJ1-1	CSVEDNGNTEAFF	TGCAGCGTTGAAGATAATGGGAACACTGAAGCTTTCTTT
NA	TRBV5-6	once	14	TRBJ2-7	CASSIGTGRYEQYF	TGTGCCAGCAGCATCGGGACGGGTCGGTACGAGCAGTACTTC
NA	TRBV5-1	few	15	TRBJ1-3	CASSAGSSSGNTIYF	TGCGCCAGCAGCGCTGGATCAAGCTCTGGAAACACCATATATTTT
NA	TRBV4-3	NA	14	TRBJ2-7	CASSQDTRGYEQYF	TGCGCCAGCAGCCAAGATACCAGGGGCTACGAGCAGTACTTC
TRBD1	TRBV7-8	NA	13	TRBJ1-1	CASSYRGNTEAFF	TGTGCCAGCAGCTACAGGGGGAACACTGAAGCTTTCTTT
NA	TRBV11-3	few	16	TRBJ2-7	CASSLDGRDGFYEQYF	TGTGCCAGCAGCTTAGATGGTCGGGACGGATTCTACGAGCAGTACTTC
TRBD1	TRBV6-5	NA	12	TRBJ1-2	CASRGQDYGYTF	TGTGCCAGCCGCGGACAGGACTATGGCTACACCTTC
NA	TRBV5-4	NA	10	TRBJ2-7	CAFSGDEQYF	TGTGCCTTTTCGGGGGACGAGCAGTACTTC
TRBD1	TRBV4-1	once	16	TRBJ1-4	CASSQEGGGRTGKLFF	TGCGCCAGCAGCCAAGAAGGAGGGGGCCGGACCGGAAAACTGTTTTTT
NA	TRBV11-2	NA	12	TRBJ2-7	CASSFKIYEQYF	TGTGCCAGCAGCTTCAAAATCTACGAGCAGTACTTC
NA	TRBV27	NA	12	TRBJ2-4	CASRKGPNIQYF	TGTGCCAGCAGGAAAGGGCCAAACATTCAGTACTTC
TRBD1	TRBV18	medium-sized	15	TRBJ2-7	CASSPAGTGGYEQYF	TGTGCCAGCTCACCCGCCGGGACAGGGGGCTACGAGCAGTACTTC
NA	TRBV7-9	NA	12	TRBJ2-1	CASSWALGEQFF	TGTGCCAGCAGCTGGGCCTTGGGTGAGCAGTTCTTC
TRBD1	TRBV5-1	NA	13	TRBJ1-2	CASSFTGEEGYTF	TGCGCCAGCAGCTTCACAGGGGAGGAGGGCTACACCTTC
NA	TRBV7-2	NA	14	TRBJ1-2	CASSTAGGYYGYTF	TGTGCCAGCAGTACCGCGGGGGGCTACTATGGCTACACCTTC
NA	TRBV5-1	NA	13	TRBJ2-1	CASSLPPKSEQFF	TGCGCCAGCAGCTTGCCACCCAAATCCGAGCAGTTCTTC
NA	TRBV29-1	NA	12	TRBJ1-6	CSVVHNPSPLHF	TGCAGCGTTGTTCACAATCCATCACCCCTCCACTTT
NA	TRBV6-1	NA	15	TRBJ2-5	CASSEATAGPETQYF	TGTGCCAGCAGTGAAGCTACGGCAGGGCCAGAGACCCAGTACTTC
TRBD2	TRBV28	NA	17	TRBJ2-2	CASSFPGLAGGTGELFF	TGTGCCAGCAGTTTCCCGGGACTAGCGGGAGGTACCGGGGAGCTGTTTTTT
NA	TRBV28	NA	16	TRBJ1-2	CASTFRIGDTQLGYTF	TGTGCCAGCACATTTCGAATAGGGGACACGCAACTGGGCTACACCTTC
NA	TRBV29-1	NA	14	TRBJ2-3	CSVSRGGDTDTQYF	TGCAGCGTTAGTAGGGGGGGGGACACAGATACGCAGTATTTT
NA	TRBV5-1	NA	14	TRBJ2-7	CASTARGSSYEQYF	TGCGCCAGCACCGCCCGGGGGAGCTCCTACGAGCAGTACTTC
TRBD1	TRBV28	NA	12	TRBJ2-7	CASIGTAYEQYF	TGTGCCAGCATCGGGACAGCCTACGAGCAGTACTTC
TRBD2	TRBV28	NA	16	TRBJ2-7	CASSSHRGGWPYEQYF	TGTGCCAGCAGTTCCCATCGCGGGGGTTGGCCCTACGAGCAGTACTTC
TRBD2	TRBV11-2	NA	16	TRBJ2-1	CASSSPQAGDYNEQFF	TGTGCCAGCAGCTCCCCCCAAGCGGGGGACTACAATGAGCAGTTCTTC
NA	TRBV30	NA	14	TRBJ1-2	CAWSLNRVGYGYTF	TGTGCCTGGAGTTTGAACAGGGTCGGTTATGGCTACACCTTC
TRBD2	TRBV7-9	NA	12	TRBJ2-7	CASSGSGREQYF	TGTGCCAGCAGCGGTAGCGGGAGGGAGCAGTACTTC
NA	TRBV7-8	NA	17	TRBJ1-5	CASSLRRGGALNQPQHF	TGTGCCAGCAGCTTGCGGCGTGGGGGCGCCTTGAATCAGCCCCAGCATTTT
NA	TRBV5-6	NA	16	TRBJ1-1	CASSRWRGRVNTEAFF	TGTGCCAGCAGCCGTTGGAGGGGCCGGGTGAACACTGAAGCTTTCTTT
NA	TRBV9	once	16	TRBJ2-3	CASSPRGQTSTDTQYF	TGTGCCAGCAGCCCCCGGGGGCAAACTAGCACAGATACGCAGTATTTT
TRBD2	TRBV14	NA	16	TRBJ2-7	CASSWGGRVSSYEQYF	TGTGCCAGCAGCTGGGGGGGACGGGTATCCTCCTACGAGCAGTACTTC
NA	TRBV6-5	NA	14	TRBJ1-1	CASSSVRGVTEAFF	TGTGCCAGCAGTTCCGTCAGGGGCGTCACTGAAGCTTTCTTT
NA	TRBV18	NA	18	TRBJ1-5	CASSPTGQVDGWGQPQHF	TGTGCCAGCTCACCGACGGGACAAGTGGATGGATGGGGCCAGCCCCAGCATTTT
NA	TRBV6-2/TRBV6-3	NA	15	TRBJ2-2	CASSFGLSGTGELFF	TGTGCCAGCAGTTTTGGATTGTCCGGTACCGGGGAGCTGTTTTTT
TRBD2	TRBV10-3	NA	16	TRBJ2-5	CATLPTSGARQETQYF	TGTGCCACCCTCCCCACTAGCGGGGCCCGCCAAGAGACCCAGTACTTC
TRBD1	TRBV5-1	once	15	TRBJ1-1	CASSPRRTGSTEAFF	TGCGCCAGCAGCCCACGAAGGACAGGGAGCACTGAAGCTTTCTTT
TRBD2	TRBV6-5	NA	15	TRBJ2-3	CASSYLAGTTDTQYF	TGTGCCAGCAGTTACCTAGCGGGGACCACAGATACGCAGTATTTT
TRBD1	TRBV11-2	NA	16	TRBJ2-7	CASSFIGGQESYEQYF	TGTGCCAGCAGCTTCATCGGTGGACAGGAATCCTACGAGCAGTACTTC
NA	TRBV24-1	NA	16	TRBJ2-2	CATSEPRPSLTGELFF	TGTGCCACCAGTGAACCCCGGCCCAGCCTAACCGGGGAGCTGTTTTTT
NA	TRBV28	NA	15	TRBJ2-6	CAALEIKAGANVLTF	TGTGCCGCCCTCGAAATCAAGGCTGGGGCCAACGTCCTGACTTTC
NA	TRBV4-3	few	14	TRBJ1-2	CASTAGRVGYGYTF	TGCGCCAGCACAGCCGGGAGGGTTGGCTATGGCTACACCTTC
TRBD1	TRBV4-1	NA	15	TRBJ2-7	CASSFGTGNSYEQYF	TGCGCCAGCAGTTTCGGGACAGGCAACTCCTACGAGCAGTACTTC
NA	TRBV19	NA	11	TRBJ1-3	CALKSGNTIYF	TGTGCCCTGAAGTCTGGAAACACCATATATTTT
NA	TRBV9	NA	17	TRBJ1-2	CASSGQTVGGFNYGYTF	TGTGCCAGCAGCGGACAAACGGTCGGGGGCTTTAACTATGGCTACACCTTC
NA	TRBV4-1	few	13	TRBJ1-1	CASSTPAGTEAFF	TGCGCCAGCAGCACCCCCGCGGGAACTGAAGCTTTCTTT
NA	TRBV7-9	NA	16	TRBJ2-3	CASSLGVSATTDTQYF	TGTGCCAGCAGCTTAGGAGTTAGCGCTACCACAGATACGCAGTATTTT
NA	TRBV30	NA	14	TRBJ1-5	CAWSVPGAVGPQHF	TGTGCCTGGAGTGTACCAGGTGCCGTCGGGCCCCAGCATTTT
NA	TRBV6-5	NA	14	TRBJ1-2	CASSYSEGFVGYTF	TGTGCCAGCAGTTACTCGGAAGGGTTCGTCGGCTACACCTTC
NA	TRBV19	NA	13	TRBJ1-2	CASSTTVNYGYTF	TGTGCCAGTAGTACCACAGTAAACTATGGCTACACCTTC
NA	TRBV5-1	NA	14	TRBJ2-7	CASSFKQEWTEQYF	TGCGCCAGCAGCTTTAAACAGGAGTGGACTGAGCAGTACTTC
NA	TRBV19	NA	15	TRBJ2-5	CASSIGTQGEETQYF	TGTGCCAGTAGTATAGGGACACAGGGAGAAGAGACCCAGTACTTC
TRBD1	TRBV30	NA	18	TRBJ1-1	CAWSVPHRDRGRNTEAFF	TGTGCCTGGAGTGTACCACACAGGGACAGGGGACGGAACACTGAAGCTTTCTTT
NA	TRBV18	NA	15	TRBJ1-3	CASSPARGPGNTIYF	TGTGCCAGCTCACCAGCCCGGGGGCCAGGAAACACCATATATTTT